This is a list of T cell receptor beta chains from one sample in a study of identical twins. Each CDR3 protein gets one entry after TCRdb re-called the 5' RACE reads with MiXCR. The profile shows some 690,000 distinct CDR3 sequences, 21% of them singletons. The same sample was also used in a study of T cells expressing NK-cell markers.

The sequenced sample consisted of PBMCs. Receptor source: a woman aged 18 to 35 in good health. Both conserved end residues are part of each CDR3. Each record gives: J gene, D gene, V gene, clone size, CDR3 DNA, CDR3 protein. D genes are given only for firm matches. Clone size, where shown, is once, few, many, or a class for clones that have expanded.

TRBJ2-5 NA TRBV24-1 NA TGTGCCACCAGTGACAGCATCCAAGAGACCCAGTACTTC CATSDSIQETQYF
TRBJ2-5 NA TRBV6-5 NA TGTGCCAGCAGCCATGGGACCGTCTCATACTTC CASSHGTVSYF
TRBJ2-1 NA TRBV12-3/TRBV12-4 few TGTGCCAGCAGTCGGCGGCTCCTCAATGAGCAGTTCTTC CASSRRLLNEQFF
TRBJ2-1 NA TRBV5-1 few TGCGCCAGCAGCACTAAACCTGGGCCCCCCTCATCCTACAATGAGCAGTTCTTC CASSTKPGPPSSYNEQFF
TRBJ2-7 NA TRBV5-1 NA TGCGCCAGCAGCCCCAATCAGGGGACCTATTACGAGCAGTACTTC CASSPNQGTYYEQYF
TRBJ2-1 TRBD1 TRBV12-3/TRBV12-4 NA TGTGCCAGCAGCCGCACAGGGGCCTACTACAATGAGCAGTTCTTC CASSRTGAYYNEQFF
TRBJ2-1 TRBD2 TRBV5-1 few TGCGCCAGCAGCTTGGCCTGGGGGGGGGCCTACAATGAGCAGTTCTTC CASSLAWGGAYNEQFF
TRBJ2-3 TRBD2 TRBV5-1 NA TGCGCCAGCAGCCCTACTAGCGGTGGTGATACGCAGTATTTT CASSPTSGGDTQYF
TRBJ2-4 NA TRBV20-1 NA TGCAGTGCCCGTAACTTGGACGGAGCCAAAAACATTCAGTACTTC CSARNLDGAKNIQYF
TRBJ2-7 NA TRBV20-1 NA TGCAGTGCTATGGGGTTGGAGGGAGGCAACTACGAGCAGTACTTC CSAMGLEGGNYEQYF
TRBJ1-5 NA TRBV12-3/TRBV12-4 many TGTGCCAGCAGCCTAGGACAGACTGGCAATCAGCCCCAGCATTTT CASSLGQTGNQPQHF
TRBJ2-7 NA TRBV3-1 NA TGTGCCAGCAGCCAAGATCCCCCCTCCTACGAGCAGTACTTC CASSQDPPSYEQYF
TRBJ2-3 TRBD2 TRBV7-9 many TGTGCCAGCAGCCCGCTGACTAGCGGGAGGCCAGATACGCAGTATTTT CASSPLTSGRPDTQYF
TRBJ2-7 TRBD1 TRBV7-9 many TGTGCCAGCAGCCAGGACACGGGACAGATCTACGAGCAGTACTTC CASSQDTGQIYEQYF
TRBJ2-5 NA TRBV10-3 NA TGTGCCATCAGTGCAGGGCGTCTGGAGACCCAGTACTTC CAISAGRLETQYF
TRBJ2-1 NA TRBV20-1 few TGCAGTGCTACCTCCTCTATCGACAATGAGCAGTTCTTC CSATSSIDNEQFF
TRBJ2-7 TRBD2 TRBV13 NA TGTGCCAGCAGCCCCGCAGGAGGAGCGGGAACCGAGCAGTACTTC CASSPAGGAGTEQYF
TRBJ1-2 NA TRBV5-1 NA TGCGCCAGCAGCCCGACTACCCCTAGTGGCTACACCTTC CASSPTTPSGYTF
TRBJ1-2 NA TRBV4-1 many TGCGCCAGCAGCCAAGACTTGACGGGTAGCTACACCTTC CASSQDLTGSYTF
TRBJ2-3 TRBD2 TRBV5-4 NA TGTGCCAGCAGCTCCGGGAAAAGCGGGGCAGATACGCAGTATTTT CASSSGKSGADTQYF
TRBJ1-6 NA TRBV6-5 many TGTGCCAGCAGTTACGGACAGAGTAATTCACCCCTCCACTTT CASSYGQSNSPLHF
TRBJ2-7 NA TRBV12-3/TRBV12-4 few TGTGCCAGCAGGGCGGGACAGTCCTACGAGCAGTACTTC CASRAGQSYEQYF
TRBJ1-2 TRBD1 TRBV6-5 many TGTGCCAGCAGTTACAGTGGGACAGGGGCTGTCGGCTACACCTTC CASSYSGTGAVGYTF
TRBJ2-3 NA TRBV12-3/TRBV12-4 NA TGTGCCAGCAGTTTTTGGGGGGAGGTCACAGATACGCAGTATTTT CASSFWGEVTDTQYF
TRBJ2-7 NA TRBV12-3/TRBV12-4 few TGTGCCAGCAGTTTGAGGGTTTCGGTCTACGAGCAGTACTTC CASSLRVSVYEQYF
TRBJ2-2 NA TRBV5-1 few TGCGCCAGCAGCGCGGAGCTGTCCCCCACCGGGGAGCTGTTTTTT CASSAELSPTGELFF
TRBJ2-1 TRBD2 TRBV20-1 NA TGCAGTGCTCGACTAGCGGGAGGGCCGGGAAGAAACAATGAGCAGTTCTTC CSARLAGGPGRNNEQFF
TRBJ1-1 NA TRBV12-3/TRBV12-4 NA TGTGCCAGCAGCCCAATCGCGAACACTGAAGCTTTCTTT CASSPIANTEAFF
TRBJ2-4 NA TRBV20-1 few TGCAGTGCCCCCTCGGACATTCAGTACTTC CSAPSDIQYF
TRBJ2-3 NA TRBV15 few TGTGCCACCAGCCCATTACCGGGACTCATAACAGATACGCAGTATTTT CATSPLPGLITDTQYF
TRBJ2-7 NA TRBV5-1 NA TGCGCCAGCAGCCATGGTGGGGCGGGACTTGGATACGAGCAGTACTTC CASSHGGAGLGYEQYF
TRBJ2-1 NA TRBV10-3 few TGTGCCATCAGTGACAGGGACCCCTACAATGAGCAGTTCTTC CAISDRDPYNEQFF
TRBJ2-5 TRBD1 TRBV19 NA TGTGCCAGTAGGGTGACAGGGGGAGAGACCCAGTACTTC CASRVTGGETQYF
TRBJ2-7 TRBD2 TRBV29-1 few TGCAGCGCCCTGGCTAGCGGGAGAAACTACGAGCAGTACTTC CSALASGRNYEQYF
TRBJ2-3 NA TRBV12-3/TRBV12-4 few TGTGCCAGCAGTTTCGGGCCGCAAGATACGCAGTATTTT CASSFGPQDTQYF
TRBJ2-7 NA TRBV29-1 few TGCAGCGTTGAAGGCAGGGCGAGGATTACCTACGAGCAGTACTTC CSVEGRARITYEQYF
TRBJ2-7 NA TRBV10-3 NA TGTGCCATCAGTGAGCAGGGCAACGTCTACGAGCAGTACTTC CAISEQGNVYEQYF
TRBJ2-5 NA TRBV2 few TGTGCCAGCGACGAAAGCACAGGCCAAGAGACCCAGTACTTC CASDESTGQETQYF
TRBJ2-1 NA TRBV7-2 few TGTGCCAGCAGCCTCCAGTTAGGCCTCCGGGAGCAGTTCTTC CASSLQLGLREQFF
TRBJ2-1 TRBD2 TRBV5-6 few TGTGCCAGCAGCAGAATTCTTGAGGCGGGGGGGCGGAATGAGCAGTTCTTC CASSRILEAGGRNEQFF
TRBJ1-1 NA TRBV29-1 many TGCAGCGTTGGGGGCCTTGGGGTTGAAGCTTTCTTT CSVGGLGVEAFF
TRBJ2-3 TRBD2 TRBV9 NA TGTGCCAGCAGCCGTAGCCCAATTAGCGGGGGGATAACAGATACGCAGTATTTT CASSRSPISGGITDTQYF
TRBJ2-7 TRBD2 TRBV7-6 NA TGTGCCAGCAGCTTAGCGGGCGGGAGGCCGGCCTACGAGCAGTACTTC CASSLAGGRPAYEQYF
TRBJ2-1 NA TRBV9 NA TGTGCCAGCAGCGTAGTCGGGAGCGGCTACAATGAGCAGTTCTTC CASSVVGSGYNEQFF
TRBJ2-3 NA TRBV5-1 NA TGCGCCAGCAGCTTGGTTGGGGGAGCGGTAGATACGCAGTATTTT CASSLVGGAVDTQYF
TRBJ1-6 NA TRBV5-1 few TGCGCCAGCAGCCAACAGGGCGGCAATTCACCCCTCCACTTT CASSQQGGNSPLHF
TRBJ2-1 TRBD2 TRBV7-3 NA TGTGCCAGCAGAGCGGGGCTCCACAATGAGCAGTTCTTC CASRAGLHNEQFF
TRBJ2-3 NA TRBV5-5 NA TGTGCCAGCAGCTTGAGAGGGAGTGGAACAGATACGCAGTATTTT CASSLRGSGTDTQYF
TRBJ1-1 TRBD1 TRBV10-3 NA TGTGCCATCAGGGGGGACAGACTAAACACTGAAGCTTTCTTT CAIRGDRLNTEAFF
TRBJ1-6 TRBD1 TRBV10-3 many TGTGCCATCAGCGAGGGGGCCGGCCAGGGTATTATAGCCCTCCACTTT CAISEGAGQGIIALHF
TRBJ1-3 NA TRBV9 few TGTGCCAGCAGCCCAAAGCCGGCCCCTGGAAACACCATATATTTT CASSPKPAPGNTIYF
TRBJ2-5 NA TRBV19 NA TGTGCCAGTAGTATAGATCCGGGGGAAGAGACCCAGTACTTC CASSIDPGEETQYF
TRBJ2-7 NA TRBV29-1 NA TGCAGCGTTGCCGGACTATCCTACGAGCAGTACTTC CSVAGLSYEQYF
TRBJ2-7 TRBD1 TRBV4-3 few TGCGCCAGCAGCCAAGTCGGGGGACAGGGCTACGAGCAGTACTTC CASSQVGGQGYEQYF
TRBJ2-7 NA TRBV18 many TGTGCCAGCTCACCGAGCTCCGAGCAGTACTTC CASSPSSEQYF
TRBJ2-7 TRBD2 TRBV20-1 NA TGCAGTGCTAGAGACCGCAGGACTAGCGGGGGGGCCCACGAGCAGTACTTC CSARDRRTSGGAHEQYF